The 14 T cell receptor beta chains given below trace back to one sample, sequenced in a study of blood T cell repertoires in COVID-19. Profiling relied on immunoSEQ multiplex PCR, and the TCRdb table lists in-frame clones only, not all of them. The sample yields approximately 230,000 clones, under 90% seen once. The sample consisted of PBMCs or T cells enriched from blood (not recorded which). The receptors come from a man between 18 and 29 years old who had recovered from COVID-19.

The gene calls are TRBV11-2 and TRBJ2-1, with a possible D match to TRBD1 (6 bases). Germline loops: CDR1 SGHAT, CDR2 FQNNGV. V lost 0 bases, J lost 3 bases, and 9 bases lay in between. This CDR3 contains 15 residues. This CDR3 is CASSLDVTGYNEQFF. Written as DNA, the CDR3 is TGTGCCAGCAGCTTAGACGTGACAGGCTACAATGAGCAGTTCTTC. Combining the CDR3 with reference TRBV11-2 and TRBJ2-1 gives the whole variable domain EAGVAQSPRYKIIEKRQSVAFWCNPISGHATLYWYQQILGQGPKLLIQFQNNGVVDDSQLPKDRFSAERLKGVDSTLKIQPAKLEDSAVYLCASSLDVTGYNEQFFGPGTRLTVL.

The chain employs TRBV5-1 and TRBJ2-1, with D possibly matching TRBD2 (6 bases). Trimming cost V 5 bases and J 4 bases, with 19 bases left between them. The germline V gene has CDR1 SGHRS and CDR2 YFSETQ. CDR3 length: 16 amino acids. The CDR3 sequence is CASSGGQGTWYNEQFF. In DNA, the CDR3 is TGCGCCAGCAGTGGAGGGCAGGGAACATGGTACAATGAGCAGTTCTTC.

The CDR3 loop is CASRQTGWGYTF. The DNA for the CDR3 is TGTGCCAGCAGGCAGACAGGGTGGGGCTACACCTTC. The rearrangement joins TRBV6-5 to TRBJ1-2; 7 positions match TRBD1. Germline V gene sequence: CDR1 MNHEY, CDR2 SVGAGI. There are 12 residues in the CDR3. With V trimmed by 6 bases and J by 8 bases, 6 bases remained unmatched.

The chain is built from TRBV5-1 and TRBJ2-7; D call uncertain. This CDR3 has 12 residues. Per the germline V gene, CDR1 is SGHRS and CDR2 is YFSETQ. The germline V and J ends were trimmed by 4 bases and 0 bases, with 5 bases remaining between them. CDR3 in amino acids: CASSLSSYEQYF. The CDR3 coding sequence is TGCGCCAGCAGCCTAAGCTCCTACGAGCAGTACTTC.

This sequence joins TRBV18 and TRBJ1-6; no reliable D call. CDR1 and CDR2 (germline): KGHSH, LQKENI. This CDR3 has 14 amino acids. V lost 8 bases, J lost 10 bases, and 18 bases lay in between. In nucleotides, the CDR3 is TGTGCCAGCCAATTTTCGAGGGAGCGCTCACCCCTCCACTTT. The encoded protein is CASQFSRERSPLHF.

The chain recombines TRBV2 with TRBJ1-1; D not resolved. The germline V and J ends were trimmed by 4 bases and 5 bases, with 11 bases remaining between them. The CDR3 sequence is 13 residues long. The germline V gene has CDR1 SNHLY and CDR2 FYNNEI. The CDR3 loop reads CASSAQSWTEAFF. CDR3 DNA sequence: TGTGCCAGCAGTGCACAGAGTTGGACTGAAGCTTTCTTT.

V is TRBV4-1 and J is TRBJ2-3; D gene ambiguous. The V and J ends lost 1 base and 2 bases respectively, with 10 bases between them. The CDR3 loop spans 15 amino acids. CDR1 MGHRA and CDR2 YSYEKL come from the germline V gene. The CDR3 protein is CASSQVSRHTDTQYF. The CDR3 DNA follows: TGCGCCAGCAGCCAAGTCTCCAGACACACAGATACGCAGTATTTT.

The V call is TRBV11-3, the J call TRBJ1-1; unclear D gene. V shed 1 base and J shed 4 bases, with 13 bases lying between them. The length of the CDR3 is 15 residues. Germline V gene data show CDR1 as SGHNT and CDR2 as YENEEA. The CDR3 loop is CASSLGEAEGTEAFF. As DNA, the CDR3 is TGTGCCAGCAGCTTAGGTGAGGCCGAGGGCACTGAAGCTTTCTTT.

The chain has TRBV18 and TRBJ1-6, with 7 bases fitting TRBD1. There are 13 residues in the CDR3. Trimming cost V 2 bases and J 10 bases; bases outside gene matches: 2. Germline CDR1 is KGHSH and CDR2 is LQKENI. In DNA form, the CDR3 reads TGTGCCAGCTCACCAGAGGGGGCCTCACCCCTCCACTTT. It is translated as CASSPEGASPLHF. The full variable domain, rest sourced from reference TRBV18 and TRBJ1-6, is NAGVMQNPRHLVRRRGQEARLRCSPMKGHSHVYWYRQLPEEGLKFMVYLQKENIIDESGMPKERFSAEFPKEGPSILRIQQVVRGDSAAYFCASSPEGASPLHFGNGTRLTVT.

This clone appeared a few times. This rearrangement joins TRBV30 to TRBJ2-7; 9 positions agree with TRBD1. The CDR3 length is 15 residues. The J segment lost 3 bases and the V segment lost 3 bases, leaving 9 bases of the junction unmatched. CDR1 is GTSNPN, CDR2 SVGIG, per germline (reference sequence). The CDR3 DNA reads as TGTGCCTGGAGGGAAACAGGGGGCGCGGGCTACGAGCAGTACTTC. It codes for CAWRETGGAGYEQYF.

The chain employs TRBV3-1 (or the pseudogene TRBV3-2) and TRBJ2-1, with 11 bases lining up with TRBD2. CDR1 and CDR2 (germline): LGHDT, YNNKEL (reference sequence). The CDR3 contains 14 residues. The trim removed 1 base at V and 7 bases at J, leaving 0 bases unmatched. The CDR3 sequence: CASSQGLAGNEQFF. CDR3 nucleotides: TGTGCCAGCAGCCAAGGACTAGCGGGAAATGAGCAGTTCTTC.

This clone was seen only once. This rearrangement joins TRBV11-2 to TRBJ1-5; maybe TRBD1 (5 bases). Between the trimmed V and J ends, which lost 6 bases and 1 base, there was a span of 13 bases. Germline CDR1 is SGHAT and CDR2 is FQNNGV. The CDR3 is 15 residues long. CDR3 residues: CASSSGLASNQPQHF. CDR3 DNA sequence: TGTGCCAGCAGTTCAGGGCTGGCGAGCAATCAGCCCCAGCATTTT. The full variable domain, rest sourced from reference TRBV11-2 and TRBJ1-5, is EAGVAQSPRYKIIEKRQSVAFWCNPISGHATLYWYQQILGQGPKLLIQFQNNGVVDDSQLPKDRFSAERLKGVDSTLKIQPAKLEDSAVYLCASSSGLASNQPQHFGDGTRLSIL.

The chain combines TRBV7-8 with TRBJ1-1; tentative D call: TRBD1 (6 bases). CDR3 length: 14 residues. Germline V lookup: CDR1 SGHVS, CDR2 FQNEAQ. V gave up 5 bases and J gave up 5 bases, with 15 bases separating them. CDR3 bases: TGTGCCAGCAGCCAGCAGGGGTGGGGGACTGAAGCTTTCTTT. Amino acid sequence: CASSQQGWGTEAFF.

The chain is built from TRBV12-3 or TRBV12-4 and TRBJ1-2, with D uncertain. The CDR3 contains 13 residues. V lost 5 bases and J 1 base, leaving 8 bases between the germline ends. The CDR3 reads CASSQIINYGYTF. Written as DNA, the CDR3 is TGTGCCAGCAGTCAGATCATTAACTATGGCTACACCTTC.